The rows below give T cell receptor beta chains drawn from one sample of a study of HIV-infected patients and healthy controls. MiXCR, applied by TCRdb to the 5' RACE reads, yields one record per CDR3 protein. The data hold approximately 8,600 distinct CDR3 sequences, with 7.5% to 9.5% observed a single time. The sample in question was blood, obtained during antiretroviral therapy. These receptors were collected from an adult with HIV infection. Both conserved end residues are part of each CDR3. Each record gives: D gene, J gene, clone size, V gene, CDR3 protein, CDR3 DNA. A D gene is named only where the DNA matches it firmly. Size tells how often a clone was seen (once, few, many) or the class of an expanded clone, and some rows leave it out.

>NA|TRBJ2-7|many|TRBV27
CASSPRGVEQYF
TGTGCCAGCAGTCCTCGAGGGGTCGAGCAGTACTTC
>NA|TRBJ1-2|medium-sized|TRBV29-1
CSFLLRVDGYTF
TGCAGTTTCTTACTGAGGGTAGATGGCTACACCTTC
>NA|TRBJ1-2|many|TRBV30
CAWNPGTDYGYTF
TGTGCCTGGAACCCCGGGACGGACTATGGCTACACCTTC
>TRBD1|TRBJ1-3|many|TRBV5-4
CASSFKGTGVFYEVDTIYF
TGTGCCAGCAGCTTCAAGGGGACAGGGGTGTTCTACGAGGTCGACACCATATATTTT
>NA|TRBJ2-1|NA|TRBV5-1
CASSLGSSRQGEQFF
TGCGCCAGCAGCTTGGGCAGCTCCAGACAAGGTGAGCAGTTCTTC
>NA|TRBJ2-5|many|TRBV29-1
CSVEDPVLIREETQYF
TGCAGCGTTGAAGATCCGGTCCTAATAAGAGAAGAGACCCAGTACTTC
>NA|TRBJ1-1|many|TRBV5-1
CASSLAGPMNTEAFF
TGCGCCAGCAGCTTGGCCGGGCCAATGAACACTGAAGCTTTCTTT
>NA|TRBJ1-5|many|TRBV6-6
CASSYLTGNQPQHF
TGTGCCAGCAGTTACTTAACAGGCAATCAGCCCCAGCATTTT
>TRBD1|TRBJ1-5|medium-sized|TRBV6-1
CASSTGADQPQHF
TGTGCCAGTTCGACAGGGGCGGATCAGCCCCAGCATTTT
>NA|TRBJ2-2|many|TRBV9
CASTVGGGANTGELFF
TGTGCCAGCACCGTAGGAGGGGGAGCGAACACCGGGGAGCTGTTTTTT
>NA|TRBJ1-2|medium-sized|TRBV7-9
CASSLTGYGYTF
TGTGCCAGCAGCTTGACAGGATATGGCTACACCTTC
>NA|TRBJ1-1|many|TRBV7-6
CASSLVQGAEAFF
TGTGCCAGCAGCTTAGTTCAGGGAGCTGAAGCTTTCTTT
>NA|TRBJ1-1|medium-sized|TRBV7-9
CASSSTGNTEAFF
TGTGCCAGCAGCTCGACAGGGAACACTGAAGCTTTCTTT
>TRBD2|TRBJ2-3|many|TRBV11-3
CASSSPGLASDTQYF
TGTGCCAGCAGCTCCCCGGGACTAGCATCAGATACGCAGTATTTT
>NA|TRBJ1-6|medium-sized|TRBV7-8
CASSLAGGPSSYNSPLHF
TGTGCCAGCAGCTTAGCGGGTGGACCGAGCTCCTATAATTCACCCCTCCACTTT
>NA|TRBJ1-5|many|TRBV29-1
CSVEVAVNQPQHF
TGCAGCGTTGAAGTGGCCGTTAATCAGCCCCAGCATTTT
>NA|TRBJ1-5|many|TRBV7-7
CASSPNINQPQHF
TGTGCTAGCAGCCCCAACATCAATCAGCCCCAGCATTTT
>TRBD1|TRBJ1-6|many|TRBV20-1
CSAPLRQGVDSPLHF
TGCAGTGCTCCCCTTAGGCAGGGGGTGGATTCACCCCTCCACTTT
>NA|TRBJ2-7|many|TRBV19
CASSIRGQSYEQYF
TGTGCCAGTAGTATACGAGGACAGTCCTACGAGCAGTACTTC
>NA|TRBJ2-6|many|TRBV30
CAWSVPMTGANVLTF
TGTGCCTGGAGTGTACCCATGACCGGGGCCAACGTCCTGACTTTC
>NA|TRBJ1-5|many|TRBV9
CASSVDGNQPQHF
TGTGCCAGCAGCGTAGATGGAAATCAGCCCCAGCATTTT
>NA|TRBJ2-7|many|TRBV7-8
CASSVDPSSYEQYF
TGTGCCAGCAGCGTCGACCCGAGCTCCTACGAGCAGTACTTC